These 27 T cell receptor beta chains were all obtained from the same sample, sequenced in a study of blood T cells in healthy people across ages. A second PCR, run for roughly 7 to 12 cycles, used a sample-barcoded 5' primer plus a J-beta primer mix. TCRdb ran MiXCR on the 5' RACE reads and lists one entry per CDR3 protein. The data contain approximately 2,000,000 distinct CDR3 sequences, about two fifths of them singletons. The sequencing sample was made of blood. The receptors originated from a human donor in good health.

This clonotype was found a few times. The V and J genes are TRBV20-1 and TRBJ1-2; 7 nucleotides match TRBD1. From germline, CDR1 is DFQATT and CDR2 SNEGSKA (reference sequence). The ends lost 3 bases at V and 5 bases at J; junction bases unmatched: 6. The CDR3 sequence is 13 residues long. The CDR3 loop is CSARDRRSYGYTF. The CDR3, as DNA: TGCAGTGCTAGGGACAGGAGAAGTTATGGCTACACCTTC.

This clonotype was detected only a few times. The chain has TRBV18 and TRBJ2-7; D not certain. CDR3 length: 16 amino acids. V was cut by 0 bases and J by 0 bases, with 12 bases left in between. Germline CDR1 and CDR2: KGHSH and LQKENI. In DNA, the CDR3 is TGTGCCAGCTCACCACCCGAAAGCAAAAGCTCCTACGAGCAGTACTTC. Amino acids: CASSPPESKSSYEQYF.

The chain uses TRBV5-5 and TRBJ1-1, with no clear D. V was shortened by 5 bases and J by 4 bases, with 15 bases between the two germline ends. Germline V CDR1 and CDR2: SGHKS, YYEKEE (reference sequence). The CDR3 spans 14 residues. CDR3 nucleotide sequence: TGTGCCAGCAGTTCGAACGGAGGGAGCACTGAAGCTTTCTTT. This translates into CASSSNGGSTEAFF.

The V gene is TRBV20-1, the J gene TRBJ1-2; the D is unclear. The CDR3 consists of 13 residues. Between the trimmed V and J ends, which lost 1 base and 3 bases, there was a span of 9 bases. The V gene's germline CDR1 is DFQATT and CDR2 SNEGSKA (reference sequence). The DNA of the CDR3 is TGCAGTGCTAGAGTCCCGAAGGACTATGGCTACACCTTC. This sequence encodes CSARVPKDYGYTF.

The rearrangement uses TRBV5-1 and TRBJ2-3, with 10 bases fitting TRBD2. V lost 0 bases, J lost 6 bases, and 10 bases stayed unmatched. The CDR3 has 17 amino acids. Germline CDR1 is SGHRS and CDR2 is YFSETQ. The CDR3 loop is CASSLAQSGGASDTQYF. In nucleotides, the CDR3 is TGCGCCAGCAGCTTGGCCCAAAGCGGGGGGGCCAGTGATACGCAGTATTTT.

This chain links TRBV11-2 with TRBJ2-5, with TRBD1 matching 7 bases. Germline values: CDR1 SGHAT, CDR2 FQNNGV. V trimming: 5 bases; J trimming: 10 bases; junction bases outside the gene matches: 10. The CDR3 is 13 amino acids. CDR3 loop: CASSPGTARSQYF. CDR3 nucleotides: TGTGCCAGCAGCCCCGGGACAGCGCGAAGCCAGTACTTC.

This clonotype was recorded a few times. The rearrangement joins TRBV5-5 to TRBJ1-2; 9 bases are a match to TRBD1. J was trimmed by 6 bases and V by 5 bases; bases with no gene match: 11. Germline CDR1 is SGHKS and CDR2 is YYEKEE (reference sequence). The CDR3 has 15 amino acids. CDR3 sequence reads: CASSAGQGRAHGYTF. DNA of the CDR3: TGTGCCAGCAGTGCGGGACAGGGAAGAGCCCATGGCTACACCTTC.

The chain carries TRBV7-2 and TRBJ1-1; 7 bases are shared with TRBD1. V shed 5 bases, J shed 5 bases, and the junction held 20 bases outside the gene matches. Looked up from germline, CDR1 is SGHTA and CDR2 is FQGNSA. This CDR3 has 18 residues. As DNA, the CDR3 is TGTGCCAGCAGCCCCGACTTAAGTATGACAGGGTTTAGAACTGAAGCTTTCTTT. It is translated as CASSPDLSMTGFRTEAFF. Full variable domain (rest looked up from reference TRBV7-2 and TRBJ1-1): GAGVSQSPSNKVTEKGKDVELRCDPISGHTALYWYRQSLGQGLEFLIYFQGNSAPDKSGLPSDRFSAERTGGSVSTLTIQRTQQEDSAVYLCASSPDLSMTGFRTEAFFGQGTRLTVV.

V is TRBV11-2 and J is TRBJ1-2, with D perhaps matching TRBD1 (5 bases). With 0 bases removed from V and 8 bases from J, the gap between germline ends came to 22 bases. Germline CDR1 reads SGHAT; CDR2 reads FQNNGV. This CDR3 has 17 residues. CDR3 DNA sequence: TGTGCCAGCAGCTTAGATCTGAGTGGGATCGGGGGGAGAGGCTACACCTTC. It encodes CASSLDLSGIGGRGYTF.

This clonotype was seen a few times. This chain links TRBV7-3 with TRBJ1-6; a weak D match, TRBD1 (5 bases). Germline-derived CDR1 and CDR2 are SGHTA and FQGTGA. The CDR3 is 13 residues long. The V gene lost 1 base and the J gene lost 10 bases, with 8 bases spanning the gap. The CDR3 DNA follows: TGTGCCAGCAGCTTAATGGGGCTATCACCCCTCCACTTT. It specifies CASSLMGLSPLHF.

As for this clonotype: Sequence at one end of the junction differs from germline and may be a read error. This chain uses TRBV7-2 with TRBJ1-2; D uncertain. CDR3 length: 15 amino acids. Per germline, CDR1 SGHTA and CDR2 FQGNSA. In nucleotides, the CDR3 is TGTGCCAGCAGCTCACCCAAGGACGGGAACTATGGCTGCACCTTC. Its protein product is CASSSPKDGNYGCTF.

This clonotype showed up just a few times. The rearrangement links TRBV7-2 to TRBJ1-2, with TRBD1 as a possible D gene (5 bases). The germline V gene encodes CDR1 SGHTA and CDR2 FQGNSA. The germline V and J ends were trimmed by 5 bases and 8 bases, with 18 bases remaining between them. The CDR3 runs 14 residues. This chain's CDR3 is CASSPDGGSNGYTF. The CDR3 nucleotides are TGTGCCAGCAGCCCAGACGGGGGGTCTAACGGCTACACCTTC.

This clonotype appeared a single time. The V gene is TRBV7-2, the J gene TRBJ2-3, with 8 bases lining up with TRBD2. Germline trimming cut 1 base from V and 2 bases from J; bases unmatched to any gene: 5. The germline CDR1 and CDR2 sequences are SGHTA and FQGNSA. CDR3 length: 16 residues. CDR3: CASSLVASGYTDTQYF. The CDR3 DNA is TGTGCCAGCAGCTTAGTCGCTAGCGGGTACACAGATACGCAGTATTTT.

The rearrangement uses TRBV20-1 and TRBJ2-5, with D perhaps matching TRBD2 (6 bases). V was cut by 6 bases and J by 11 bases, with 16 bases left in between. The CDR3 has 11 amino acids. Germline V gene lookup returns CDR1 DFQATT and CDR2 SNEGSKA (reference sequence). Here the CDR3 DNA reads TGCAGTGCGAAGCGCGGGGTAGGTCAGTACTTC. This codes for CSAKRGVGQYF.

This chain links TRBV7-9 with TRBJ1-1, with unresolved D. This CDR3 contains 15 residues. V was shortened by 5 bases and J by 1 base, with 14 bases between the two germline ends. Germline V CDR1 and CDR2: SEHNR, FQNEAQ (reference sequence). CDR3 in amino acids: CASSGWPDGNTEAFF. As DNA, the CDR3 is TGTGCCAGCAGCGGGTGGCCGGACGGGAACACTGAAGCTTTCTTT.

At least ten counts were recorded for this clonotype. The gene calls are TRBV7-3 and TRBJ2-5; TRBD2 agrees at 15 bases. The V gene end was trimmed by 5 bases and the J gene end by 7 bases; junction bases not matched to a gene: 8. The germline V gene encodes CDR1 SGHTA and CDR2 FQGTGA. The CDR3 has 16 amino acids. The CDR3 loop reads CASSDQLGLAGGTQYF. In DNA, the CDR3 is TGTGCCAGCAGCGACCAATTGGGACTAGCGGGGGGGACCCAGTACTTC.

J is TRBJ2-1 and V is TRBV7-2; D may be TRBD2 (6 bases). Germline CDR1 and CDR2: SGHTA and FQGNSA. The CDR3 loop spans 16 amino acids. The ends were cut back, 5 bases at V and 11 bases at J, with 25 bases in the middle. The chain's CDR3 is CASSPIPGRGGHKQFF. The CDR3 DNA is TGTGCCAGCAGCCCTATCCCGGGCCGAGGAGGGCATAAGCAGTTCTTC.

This clonotype was recorded a few times. V usage is TRBV4-2 and J usage is TRBJ2-3, with D perhaps matching TRBD2 (5 bases). With 1 base removed from V and 5 bases from J, the gap between germline ends came to 13 bases. Germline loops: CDR1 LGHNA, CDR2 YNFKEQ. This CDR3 contains 15 residues. The CDR3 region has the DNA TGTGCCAGCAGCCAAGGTGGAGGTTTTGGAGATACGCAGTATTTT. It codes for CASSQGGGFGDTQYF.

The chain couples TRBV7-3 to TRBJ1-2, with D perhaps matching TRBD1 (6 bases). The germline gives CDR1 SGHTA, CDR2 FQGTGA. This CDR3 is 13 amino acids long. V gave up 6 bases and J gave up 8 bases, with 16 bases separating them. As DNA, the CDR3 is TGTGCCAGCAGTAAGGGGGAGGGCGTCGGCTACACCTTC. Amino acids: CASSKGEGVGYTF. The entire variable domain, with the rest obtained from reference TRBV7-3 and TRBJ1-2, is as follows: GAGVSQTPSNKVTEKGKYVELRCDPISGHTALYWYRQSLGQGPEFLIYFQGTGAADDSGLPNDRFFAVRPEGSVSTLKIQRTERGDSAVYLCASSKGEGVGYTFGSGTRLTVV.

The chain joins TRBV28 to TRBJ2-3; D perhaps matches TRBD2 (7 bases). Germline CDR1 MDHEN, CDR2 SYDVKM. The CDR3 runs 14 residues. Deletions cut 7 bases from V and 4 bases from J, with 15 bases between. This chain's CDR3 is CASTWRGRPDTQYF. The CDR3 nucleotides are TGTGCCAGCACTTGGCGGGGGCGCCCAGATACGCAGTATTTT.

This clonotype was detected a few times. The rearrangement uses TRBV9 and TRBJ2-1, with D unresolved. This CDR3 has 13 residues. Germline loops: CDR1 SGDLS, CDR2 YYNGEE. The V end lost 0 bases, the J end lost 5 bases, and 6 bases lay between the germline ends. The CDR3 region has the DNA TGTGCCAGCAGCGTAGCGGTGAACAATGAGCAGTTCTTC. This gives the protein CASSVAVNNEQFF. The whole variable domain, remainder taken from reference TRBV9 and TRBJ2-1, is DSGVTQTPKHLITATGQRVTLRCSPRSGDLSVYWYQQSLDQGLQFLIQYYNGEERAKGNILERFSAQQFPDLHSELNLSSLELGDSALYFCASSVAVNNEQFFGPGTRLTVL.

This clonotype has only one observation. The V gene is TRBV15, the J gene TRBJ1-4; TRBD1 is a possible D gene (5 bases). Per germline, CDR1 LNHNV and CDR2 YYDKDF (reference sequence). The CDR3 covers 15 residues. With 1 base removed from V and 4 bases from J, the gap between germline ends came to 10 bases. CDR3: CATSRAGTLNEKLFF. As DNA, the CDR3 is TGTGCCACCAGCAGAGCCGGGACCCTTAATGAAAAACTGTTTTTT.

About this clonotype itself: Germline is not matched at one junction end, which may reflect a read error. V is TRBV7-2 and J is TRBJ1-4; 10 bases align to TRBD1. This CDR3 is built from 14 residues. Per germline, CDR1 SGHTA and CDR2 FQGNSA. The CDR3 nucleotides are TGCGCCAGCAGCATGGGACAGGGGCAAGAAAAACTGTTTTTT. Amino acids: CASSMGQGQEKLFF.

In its sample, this clonotype was seen many times. The chain couples TRBV7-3 to TRBJ2-1, with TRBD2 matching over 7 bases. The V gene end was trimmed by 5 bases and the J gene end by 0 bases; junction bases not matched to a gene: 4. Per germline, CDR1 SGHTA and CDR2 FQGTGA. CDR3 length equals 15 residues. The CDR3 is CASSLSGDSYNEQFF. The CDR3, as DNA: TGTGCCAGCAGCCTGAGCGGGGACTCCTACAATGAGCAGTTCTTC.

The rearrangement joins TRBV29-1 to TRBJ1-1; 7 bases align to TRBD1. The ends lost 4 bases at V and 11 bases at J; junction bases unmatched: 10. The CDR3 extends over 12 amino acids. The germline V gene encodes CDR1 SQVTM and CDR2 ANQGSEA. CDR3 nucleotides: TGCAGCGTTGGCCTCCTACAGGGGCTGGCTTTCTTT. Protein: CSVGLLQGLAFF.

This clonotype was seen repeatedly, ten times or more. The chain recombines TRBV20-1 with TRBJ1-2; D is undetermined. The V end lost 2 bases, the J end lost 2 bases, and 9 bases lay between the germline ends. The CDR3 loop spans 13 amino acids. Germline assignment: CDR1 DFQATT and CDR2 SNEGSKA (reference sequence). Here the CDR3 reads CSARPQRNYGYTF. The CDR3 bases are TGCAGTGCTAGACCCCAGAGGAACTATGGCTACACCTTC.

In its sample, this clonotype was seen once. The chain carries TRBV7-2 and TRBJ1-2; D may be TRBD1 (6 bases). The germline V gene has CDR1 SGHTA and CDR2 FQGNSA. V was clipped by 2 bases and J by 2 bases, with 12 bases between them. The CDR3 has 15 residues. Here the CDR3 reads CASSLSTGLNYGYTF. CDR3 DNA sequence: TGTGCCAGCAGCTTATCGACAGGTCTAAACTATGGCTACACCTTC.